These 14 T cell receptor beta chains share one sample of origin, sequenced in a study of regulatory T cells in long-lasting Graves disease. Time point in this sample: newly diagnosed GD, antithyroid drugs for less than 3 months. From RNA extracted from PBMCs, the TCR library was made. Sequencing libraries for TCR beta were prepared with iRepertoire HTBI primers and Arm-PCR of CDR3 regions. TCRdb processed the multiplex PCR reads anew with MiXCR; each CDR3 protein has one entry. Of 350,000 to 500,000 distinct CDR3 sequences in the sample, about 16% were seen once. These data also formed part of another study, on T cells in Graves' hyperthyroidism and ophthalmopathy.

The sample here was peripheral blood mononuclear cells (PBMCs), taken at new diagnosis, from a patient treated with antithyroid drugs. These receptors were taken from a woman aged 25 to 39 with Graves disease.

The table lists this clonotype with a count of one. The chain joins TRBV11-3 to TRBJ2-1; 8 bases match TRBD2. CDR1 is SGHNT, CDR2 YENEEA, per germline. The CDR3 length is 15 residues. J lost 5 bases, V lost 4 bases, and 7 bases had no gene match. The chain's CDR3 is CASSSGLARHNEQFF. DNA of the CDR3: TGTGCCAGCAGCTCAGGACTAGCAAGGCACAATGAGCAGTTCTTC. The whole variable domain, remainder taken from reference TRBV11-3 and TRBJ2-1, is EAGVVQSPRYKIIEKKQPVAFWCNPISGHNTLYWYLQNLGQGPELLIRYENEEAVDDSQLPKDRFSAERLKGVDSTLKIQPAELGDSAVYLCASSSGLARHNEQFFGPGTRLTVL.

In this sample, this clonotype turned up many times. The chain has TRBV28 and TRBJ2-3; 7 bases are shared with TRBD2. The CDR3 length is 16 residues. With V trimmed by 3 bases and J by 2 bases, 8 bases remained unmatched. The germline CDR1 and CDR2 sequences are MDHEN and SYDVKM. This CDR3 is CASSFPPSGNTDTQYF. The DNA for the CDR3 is TGTGCCAGCAGTTTCCCCCCTAGCGGAAACACAGATACGCAGTATTTT.

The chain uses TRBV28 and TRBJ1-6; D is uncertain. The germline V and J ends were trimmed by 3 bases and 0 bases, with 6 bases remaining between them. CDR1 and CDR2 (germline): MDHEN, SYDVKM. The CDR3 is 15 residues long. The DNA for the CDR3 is TGTGCCAGCAGTTTCGAGAGCTCCTATAATTCACCCCTCCACTTT. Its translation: CASSFESSYNSPLHF.

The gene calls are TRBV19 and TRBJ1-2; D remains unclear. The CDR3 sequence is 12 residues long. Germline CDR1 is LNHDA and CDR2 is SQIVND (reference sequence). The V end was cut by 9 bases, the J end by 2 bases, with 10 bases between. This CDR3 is CASSPQNYGYTF. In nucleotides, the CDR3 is TGTGCCAGCAGCCCCCAAAACTATGGCTACACCTTC.

CDR3 protein: CATRRTGDEQYF. The DNA for the CDR3 is TGTGCCACCAGGAGGACCGGCGACGAGCAGTACTTC. The chain couples TRBV15 to TRBJ2-7, with D uncertain. There are 12 residues in the CDR3. Trimming pared 6 bases from V and 5 bases from J, leaving 11 bases between. The V gene's germline CDR1 is LNHNV and CDR2 YYDKDF (reference sequence). Supplemented by reference TRBV15 and TRBJ2-7, the full variable domain reads DAMVIQNPRYQVTQFGKPVTLSCSQTLNHNVMYWYQQKSSQAPKLLFHYYDKDFNNEADTPDNFQSRRPNTSFCFLDIRSPGLGDTAMYLCATRRTGDEQYFGPGTRLTVT.

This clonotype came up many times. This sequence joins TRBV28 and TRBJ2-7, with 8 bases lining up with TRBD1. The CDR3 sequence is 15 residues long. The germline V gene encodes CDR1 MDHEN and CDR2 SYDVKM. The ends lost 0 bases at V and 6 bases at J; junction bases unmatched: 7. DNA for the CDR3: TGTGCCAGCAGTTTATGGGGCAGGGGGCAAGGCGAGCAGTACTTC. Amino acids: CASSLWGRGQGEQYF.

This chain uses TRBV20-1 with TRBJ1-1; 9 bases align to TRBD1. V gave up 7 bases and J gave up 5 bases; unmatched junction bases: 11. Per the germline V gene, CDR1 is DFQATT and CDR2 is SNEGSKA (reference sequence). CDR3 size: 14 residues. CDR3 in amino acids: CSGDDRGSLTEAFF. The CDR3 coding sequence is TGCAGTGGGGACGACAGGGGGAGTTTGACTGAAGCTTTCTTT.

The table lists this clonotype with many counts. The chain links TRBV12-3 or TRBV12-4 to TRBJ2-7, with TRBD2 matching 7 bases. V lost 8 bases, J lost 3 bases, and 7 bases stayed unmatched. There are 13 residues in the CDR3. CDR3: CASGGTTYYEQYF. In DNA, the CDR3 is TGTGCCAGCGGTGGGACTACCTACTACGAGCAGTACTTC.

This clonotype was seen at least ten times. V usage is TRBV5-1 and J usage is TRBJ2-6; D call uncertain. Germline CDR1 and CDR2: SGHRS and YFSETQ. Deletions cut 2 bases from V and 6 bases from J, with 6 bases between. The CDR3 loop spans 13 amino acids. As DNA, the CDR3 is TGCGCCAGCAGCTTCCCAGAGGCCAACGTCCTGACTTTC. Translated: CASSFPEANVLTF.

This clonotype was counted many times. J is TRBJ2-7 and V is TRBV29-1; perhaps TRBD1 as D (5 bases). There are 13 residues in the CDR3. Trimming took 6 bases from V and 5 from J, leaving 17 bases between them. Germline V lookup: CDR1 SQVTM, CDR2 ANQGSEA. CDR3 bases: TGCAGCGTCGCTCCCCAGGGATTCGACGAGCAGTACTTC. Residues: CSVAPQGFDEQYF.

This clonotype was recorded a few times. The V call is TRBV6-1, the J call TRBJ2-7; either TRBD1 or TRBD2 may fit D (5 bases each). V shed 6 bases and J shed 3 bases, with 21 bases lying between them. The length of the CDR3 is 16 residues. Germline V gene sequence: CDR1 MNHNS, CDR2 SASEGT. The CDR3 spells CASSPMGRSFSYEQYF. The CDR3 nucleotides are TGTGCCAGCAGCCCGATGGGACGCTCTTTTAGCTACGAGCAGTACTTC.

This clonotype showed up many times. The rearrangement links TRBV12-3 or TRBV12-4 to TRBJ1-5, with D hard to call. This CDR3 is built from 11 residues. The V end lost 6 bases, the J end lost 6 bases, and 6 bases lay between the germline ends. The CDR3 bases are TGTGCCAGCAGCCTGAGTCAGCCCCAGCATTTT. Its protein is CASSLSQPQHF.

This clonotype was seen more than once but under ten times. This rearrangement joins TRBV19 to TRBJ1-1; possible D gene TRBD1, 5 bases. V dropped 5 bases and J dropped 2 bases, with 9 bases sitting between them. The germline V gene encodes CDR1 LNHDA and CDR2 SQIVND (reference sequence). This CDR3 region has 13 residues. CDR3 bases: TGTGCCAGTAGTTGGGGCCCTAACACTGAAGCTTTCTTT. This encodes CASSWGPNTEAFF.

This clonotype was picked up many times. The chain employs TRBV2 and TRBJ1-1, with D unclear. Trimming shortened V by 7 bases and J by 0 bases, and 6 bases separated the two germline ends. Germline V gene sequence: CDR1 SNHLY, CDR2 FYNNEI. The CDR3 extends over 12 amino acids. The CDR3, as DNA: TGTGCCAGCACCCAGGTGAACACTGAAGCTTTCTTT. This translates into CASTQVNTEAFF.